This TCR beta chain was identified in a study of CD8+CD57+ T cells in acquired aplastic anemia. Study conclusions and caveats: Around 27 was the count of CD8+ CDR3 sequences that patients shared with controls.

The template for TCR beta VDJ and CDR3 sequence profiling was genomic DNA. TCRdb reanalysed the reads using MiXCR and keeps one entry per CDR3 protein. Seen here are more than 150,000 distinct CDR3 sequences, roughly 50% observed once, and the top ten hold 13%. As for this clonotype: What it binds is not known.

V lost 1 base and J 4 bases, leaving 10 bases between the germline ends. Germline V gene lookup returns CDR1 LGHDT and CDR2 YNNKEL (reference sequence). This CDR3 is built from 14 residues. Patients picked for sequencing had shown CD8+CD57+ cell expansion detected by flow cytometry. Every patient was diagnosed with severe acquired aplastic anemia. Sequenced input: sorted CD4+, CD8+, or CD8+CD57+ T cells (not recorded which) from PBMCs. The origin of this receptor is a human donor with aplastic anemia. The chain joins TRBV3-1 to TRBJ1-2, with D possibly matching TRBD1 (5 bases). DNA for the CDR3: TGTGCCAGCAGCCAAGCCCAGGGCCCCTATGGCTACACCTTC. This gives the protein CASSQAQGPYGYTF.